The entry below gives a single T cell receptor beta chain sequence along with its context. The sample contains more than one DNA sequence encoding this CDR3. The record originates from a study of Ad26.COV2.S vaccination and SARS-CoV-2 variants. Treatment in this sample: over 15 received Ad26.COV2.S at low or high dose, single or two shots; roughly five received placebo; per-sample allocation not given. Sampling was performed 63 days after the first vaccine or placebo injection. This CDR3 contains 14 residues. V gave up 0 bases and J gave up 4 bases, with 9 bases separating them. Germline-derived CDR1 and CDR2 are LGHNA and YSLEER. Measured with immunoSEQ multiplex PCR; TCRdb has only the in-frame clones, and not every one. This table holds roughly 500,000 clones, nearly 90% found once.

Source: peripheral blood, taken in a trial of Ad26.COV2.S vaccine versus placebo. This clonotype was sampled from a person aged 18-65 years who received the Ad26.COV2.S COVID-19 vaccine or a placebo. This rearrangement joins TRBV4-3 to TRBJ1-2; D not resolved. In DNA, the CDR3 is TGCGCCAGCAGCCAAGACTACGGAGGCTATGGCTACACCTTC. Amino acids: CASSQDYGGYGYTF.